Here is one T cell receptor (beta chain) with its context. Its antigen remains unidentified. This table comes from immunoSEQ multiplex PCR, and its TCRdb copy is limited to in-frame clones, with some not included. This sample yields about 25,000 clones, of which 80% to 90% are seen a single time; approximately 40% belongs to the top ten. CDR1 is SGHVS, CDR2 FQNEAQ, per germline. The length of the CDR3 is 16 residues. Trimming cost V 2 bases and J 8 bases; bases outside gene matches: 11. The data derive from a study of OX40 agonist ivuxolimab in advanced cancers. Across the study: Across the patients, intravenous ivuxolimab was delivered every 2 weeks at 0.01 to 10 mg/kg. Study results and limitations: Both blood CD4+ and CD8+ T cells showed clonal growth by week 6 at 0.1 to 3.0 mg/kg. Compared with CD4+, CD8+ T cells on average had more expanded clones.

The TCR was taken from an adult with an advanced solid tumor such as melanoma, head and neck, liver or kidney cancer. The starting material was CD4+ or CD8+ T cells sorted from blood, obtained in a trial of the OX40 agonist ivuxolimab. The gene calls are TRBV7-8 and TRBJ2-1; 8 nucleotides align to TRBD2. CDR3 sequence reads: CASSLLGHGRDYEQFF. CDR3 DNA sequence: TGTGCCAGCAGCTTATTGGGACACGGGAGGGATTATGAGCAGTTCTTC.